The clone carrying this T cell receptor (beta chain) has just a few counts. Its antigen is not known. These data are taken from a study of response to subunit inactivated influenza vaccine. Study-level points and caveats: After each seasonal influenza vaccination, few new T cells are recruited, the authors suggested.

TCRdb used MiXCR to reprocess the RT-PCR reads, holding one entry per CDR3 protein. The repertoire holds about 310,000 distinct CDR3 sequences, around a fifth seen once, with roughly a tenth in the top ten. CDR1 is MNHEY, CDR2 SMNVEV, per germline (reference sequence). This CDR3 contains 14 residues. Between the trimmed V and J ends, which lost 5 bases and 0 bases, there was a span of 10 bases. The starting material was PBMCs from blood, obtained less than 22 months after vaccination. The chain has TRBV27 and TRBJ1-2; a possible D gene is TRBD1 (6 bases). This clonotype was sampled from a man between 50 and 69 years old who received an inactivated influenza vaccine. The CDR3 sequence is CASSPRQANYGYTF. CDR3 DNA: TGTGCCAGCAGTCCCCGACAGGCTAACTATGGCTACACCTTC.